This T cell receptor beta chain was documented in a study of OX40 agonist ivuxolimab in advanced cancers. Overall study: Patients undergoing dose escalation presented with hepatocellular carcinoma, melanoma, renal cell or head and neck cancer.

Sequencing was performed with immunoSEQ multiplex PCR; in TCRdb, only in-frame clones are kept and a portion is missing. The sample holds thousands of clones, roughly nine tenths seen once. Points from the study as a whole: CD4+ and CD8+ blood T cells expanded clonally by week 6 at 0.1 to 3.0 mg/kg.

The CDR3 is 16 residues long. V was pared by 1 base and J by 0 bases, with 10 bases between. The germline gives CDR1 LGHNA, CDR2 YSLEER. On this clone: Its target is unknown.

This chain uses TRBV4-3 with TRBJ2-1; D unresolved. Source: CD4+ or CD8+ T cells sorted from blood, taken in a trial of the OX40 agonist ivuxolimab. The sequence was collected from an adult with an advanced solid tumor such as melanoma, head and neck, liver or kidney cancer. Written as DNA, the CDR3 is TGCGCCAGCAGCCAAGGGGTGGCGGACTCCTACAATGAGCAGTTCTTC. Encoded protein: CASSQGVADSYNEQFF.